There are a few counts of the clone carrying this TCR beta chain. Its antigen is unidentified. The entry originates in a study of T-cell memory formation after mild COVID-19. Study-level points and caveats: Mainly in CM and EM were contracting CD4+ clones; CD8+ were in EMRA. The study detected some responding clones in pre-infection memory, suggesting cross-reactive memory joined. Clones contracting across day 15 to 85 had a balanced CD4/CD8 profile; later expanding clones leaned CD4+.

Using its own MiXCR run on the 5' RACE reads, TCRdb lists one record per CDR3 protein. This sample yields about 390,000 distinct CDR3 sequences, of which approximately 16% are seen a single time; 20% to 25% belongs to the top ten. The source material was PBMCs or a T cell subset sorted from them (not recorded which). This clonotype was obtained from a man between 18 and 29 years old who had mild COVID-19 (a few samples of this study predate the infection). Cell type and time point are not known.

The CDR3 loop is CASSAAGGVVDTQYF. The CDR3, as DNA: TGTGCCAGCAGCGCCGCGGGGGGCGTGGTTGATACGCAGTATTTT. The genes are TRBV9 and TRBJ2-3; the match to TRBD2 covers 8 bases. Per germline, CDR1 SGDLS and CDR2 YYNGEE. Trimming took 3 bases from V and 6 from J; bases not matched to a gene: 9. The CDR3 loop spans 15 amino acids.